Listed here is a single TCR beta chain. The antigen remains unidentified. The CDR3 has 15 amino acids. The germline V gene has CDR1 GTSNPN and CDR2 SVGIG (reference sequence). V dropped 4 bases and J dropped 2; count of bases not matched to a gene: 9. Since all of the isolated RNA was reverse transcribed, expressed TCRB transcripts were what got sequenced. Assay used: immunoSEQ multiplex PCR; TCRdb lists only in-frame clones, some missing. The top ten clones hold around 0.05% of a sample with around 250,000 clones, 68% of them seen once. The record originates from a study of beta chain features in type 1 diabetes. In the study overall: All samples together contributed 100 million to 120 million sorted cells for examination.

Study-wide findings and caveats: There was a possibility that cDNA sequencing over-represented cells with high TCR expression.

The chain recombines TRBV30 with TRBJ2-7, with 9 nucleotides matching TRBD1. The sample taken for sequencing was naive CD4+ T cells from blood. The receptor comes from a young man in good health. The DNA of the CDR3 is TGTGCCTGGAATAAACAGGGGGCGCAACCCTACGAGCAGTACTTC. Translated: CAWNKQGAQPYEQYF.